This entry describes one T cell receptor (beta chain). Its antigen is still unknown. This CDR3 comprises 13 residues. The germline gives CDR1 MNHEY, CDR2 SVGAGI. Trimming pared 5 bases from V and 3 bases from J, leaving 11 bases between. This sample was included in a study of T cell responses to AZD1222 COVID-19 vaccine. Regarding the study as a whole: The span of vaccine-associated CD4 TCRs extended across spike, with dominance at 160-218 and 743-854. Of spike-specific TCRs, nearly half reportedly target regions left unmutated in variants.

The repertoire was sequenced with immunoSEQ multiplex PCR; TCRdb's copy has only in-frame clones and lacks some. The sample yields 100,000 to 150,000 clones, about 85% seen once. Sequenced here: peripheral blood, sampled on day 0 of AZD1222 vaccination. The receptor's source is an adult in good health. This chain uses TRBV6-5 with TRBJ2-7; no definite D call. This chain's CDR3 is CASSPTYRYEQYF. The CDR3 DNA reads TGTGCCAGCAGTCCCACATATCGCTACGAGCAGTACTTC.